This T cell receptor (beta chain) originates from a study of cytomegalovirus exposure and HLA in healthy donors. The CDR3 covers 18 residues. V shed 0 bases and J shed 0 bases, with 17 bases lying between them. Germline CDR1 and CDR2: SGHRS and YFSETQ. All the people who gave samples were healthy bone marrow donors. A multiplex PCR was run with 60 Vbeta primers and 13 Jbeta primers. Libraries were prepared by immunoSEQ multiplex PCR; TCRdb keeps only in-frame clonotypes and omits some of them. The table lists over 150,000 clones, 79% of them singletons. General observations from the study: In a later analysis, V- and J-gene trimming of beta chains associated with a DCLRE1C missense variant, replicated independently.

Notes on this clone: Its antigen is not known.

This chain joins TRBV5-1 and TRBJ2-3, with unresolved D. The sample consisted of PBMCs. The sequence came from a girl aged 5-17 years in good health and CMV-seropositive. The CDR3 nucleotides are TGCGCCAGCAGCTTGGCACAGTCTCCTTCTACTAGCACAGATACGCAGTATTTT. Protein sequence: CASSLAQSPSTSTDTQYF.